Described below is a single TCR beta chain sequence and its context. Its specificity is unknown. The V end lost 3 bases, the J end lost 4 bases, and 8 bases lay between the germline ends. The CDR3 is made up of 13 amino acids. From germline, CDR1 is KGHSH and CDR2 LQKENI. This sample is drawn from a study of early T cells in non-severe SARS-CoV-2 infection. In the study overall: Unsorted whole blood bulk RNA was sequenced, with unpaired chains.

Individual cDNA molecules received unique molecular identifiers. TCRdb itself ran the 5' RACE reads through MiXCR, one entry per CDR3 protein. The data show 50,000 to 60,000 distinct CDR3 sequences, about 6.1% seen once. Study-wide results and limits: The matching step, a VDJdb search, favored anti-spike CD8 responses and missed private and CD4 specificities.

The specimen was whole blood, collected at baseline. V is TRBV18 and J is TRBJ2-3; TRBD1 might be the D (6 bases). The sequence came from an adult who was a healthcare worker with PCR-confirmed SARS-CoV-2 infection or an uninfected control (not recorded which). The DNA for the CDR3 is TGTGCCAGCTCACCGGGGGCGGCAGATACGCAGTATTTT. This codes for CASSPGAADTQYF.